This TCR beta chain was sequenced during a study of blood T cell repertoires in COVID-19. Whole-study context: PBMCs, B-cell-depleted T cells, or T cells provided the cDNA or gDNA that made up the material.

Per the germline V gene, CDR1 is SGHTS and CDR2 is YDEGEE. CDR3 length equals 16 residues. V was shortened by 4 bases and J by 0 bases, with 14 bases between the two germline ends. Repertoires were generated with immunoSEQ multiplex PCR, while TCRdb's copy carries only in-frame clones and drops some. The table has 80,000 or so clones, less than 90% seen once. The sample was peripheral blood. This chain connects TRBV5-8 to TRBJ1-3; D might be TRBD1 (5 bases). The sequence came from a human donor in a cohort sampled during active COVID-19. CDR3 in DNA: TGTGCCAGCAGCCCGACAGAAAGTTTCTCTGGAAACACCATATATTTT. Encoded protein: CASSPTESFSGNTIYF.